This T cell receptor (beta chain) is drawn from a study of T-cell reconstitution after alpha-beta-depleted transplantation in children. Study-wide results and caveats: The main origin of T-cell counts and diversity one year after transplant was newly produced T cells. The study reportedly traced alpha-beta T cells about two months after transplant to several hundred expanded graft clones. Surviving recipient T cells and thymic progenitors produced the high day-60 TCRbeta diversity seen in some patients.

Researchers prepared the TCRbeta library using unique molecular identifiers, the study reports. TCRdb used MiXCR to reprocess the PCR reads, holding one entry per CDR3 protein. The data contain 450,000 to 700,000 distinct CDR3 sequences, 27% of them singletons. The CDR3 spans 13 residues. Germline V gene lookup returns CDR1 ENHRY and CDR2 SYGVKD. V was shortened by 4 bases and J by 3 bases, with 9 bases between the two germline ends. Note on this clonotype: Its antigen is undetermined.

The source was PBMCs, collected before TCRalphabeta/CD19-depleted stem cell transplant. This TCR was recovered from a boy in the first two years of life with Wiskott-Aldrich syndrome, due to receive a stem cell transplant. The V gene is TRBV10-3, the J gene TRBJ2-5; weak D call: TRBD2 (6 bases). The CDR3 nucleotides are TGTGCCATCAGTGGGGGGACTGAAGAGACCCAGTACTTC. Protein product: CAISGGTEETQYF.